This T cell receptor beta chain was sequenced for a study of blood T cells in healthy people across ages. Study results and caveats: Roughly linearly, TCR beta diversity per million T cells fell as age increased. Any conclusive comparison of naive versus antigen-experienced cells was prevented by using unsorted PBMCs.

Per the germline V gene, CDR1 is PRHDT and CDR2 is FYEKMQ (reference sequence). The CDR3 totals 14 residues. RNA extraction gave at least 5 micrograms of total RNA per sample. The authors ran a second PCR of roughly 6 to 12 cycles using a sample-barcoded 5' primer and a J-beta primer mix. A template-switch adaptor with 12 random nucleotides tagged each cDNA molecule. TCRdb analysed the 5' RACE reads with MiXCR anew, one entry per CDR3 protein. Of roughly 800,000 distinct CDR3 sequences in the sample, about 53% were seen once. Remarks on this clonotype: Its antigen remains unknown. One end of the junction varies from germline; a read error may be responsible.

Sequencing was performed on blood. The chain joins TRBV13 to TRBJ2-7, with 8 bases identical to TRBD1. This receptor was obtained from a man older than 75 in good health. The CDR3 DNA sequence: TGTGCCAACAGCGGCCGGACAGGGACCGACGAGCAGTACTTC. This sequence encodes CANSGRTGTDEQYF.